This T cell receptor (beta chain) was identified in a study of blood T cell repertoires in COVID-19. Looking at the study overall: Italy, Spain and the United States were the sources of the convalescent and acute COVID-19 samples.

Original handling: The authors estimated nucleated cell counts from reference gene primer amplification. Assay: immunoSEQ multiplex PCR; the TCRdb copy retains only in-frame clones and omits some. V and J calls and clone size follow that table, whereas D and trimming were derived from the DNA. Here the sample spans 37,000 or so clones, over 80% being singletons. In germline, CDR1 is LGHDT, CDR2 YNNKEL (reference sequence). This CDR3 spans 14 amino acids. Deletions cut 2 bases from V and 1 base from J, with 8 bases between. Sequencing was carried out using peripheral blood. V and J are TRBV3-1 (or the pseudogene TRBV3-2) and TRBJ1-2; D remains ambiguous. The receptor's source is a human donor in a cohort sampled during active COVID-19. CDR3: CASSQPSGNYGYTF. The CDR3 DNA follows: TGTGCCAGCAGCCAACCTAGCGGTAACTATGGCTACACCTTC.